This T cell receptor beta chain is drawn from a study of human T cells and chemical hapten exposure. Time point specified: pre-sensitization, week 0. As to treatment: therapeutic diphenylcyclopropenone sensitization with weekly scalp DPC. The CDR3 is 13 residues long. Trimming cost V 4 bases and J 8 bases, with 14 bases left between them. CDR1 and CDR2 (germline): SEHNR, FQNEAQ (reference sequence). From the RACE reads, TCRdb called clonotypes with MiXCR, one entry per CDR3 protein. This sample has roughly 250,000 distinct CDR3 sequences, with about 9% found just once. The sequence was collected from a woman in her forties with alopecia areata. Some clones in this sample may be carry-over from other donors' samples. Source: whole blood, taken in connection with sensitization to the hapten diphenylcyclopropenone (DPC). This sequence joins TRBV7-9 and TRBJ1-2; no clear D. CDR3 nucleotides: TGTGCCAGCAGCTCCCCTAACCCGGGGGGCTACACCTTC. Protein product: CASSSPNPGGYTF.